This T cell receptor beta chain was sequenced in a study of T-cell reconstitution after alpha-beta-depleted transplantation in children. General study findings and limits: A year post-transplant, T-cell counts and diversity derived mostly from newly produced T cells.

With 4 bases clipped from V and 3 bases from J, the junction kept 4 bases outside the gene matches. The CDR3 is 15 residues long. CDR1 and CDR2 from the germline V gene are MDHEN and SYDVKM. The library targeted TCRbeta and was prepared with unique molecular identifiers. TCRdb re-derived calls from the PCR reads in MiXCR, one entry per CDR3 protein. The data contain 350,000 to 500,000 distinct CDR3 sequences, approximately 41% of them singletons. About this clonotype: The antigen remains undetermined.

The TCR was taken from a girl aged 2 to 10 with aplastic anemia, due to receive a stem cell transplant. Sequences were derived from PBMCs, sampled before TCRalphabeta/CD19-depleted stem cell transplant. J is TRBJ1-2 and V is TRBV28, with 11 positions matching TRBD1. The CDR3 here is CASSSLGQGDYGYTF. The CDR3 coding sequence is TGTGCCAGCAGTTCCCTGGGACAGGGGGACTATGGCTACACCTTC.